The present TCR beta chain was sequenced within a study of T-cell reconstitution after alpha-beta-depleted transplantation in children. Construction of the TCRbeta library involved unique molecular identifiers. In TCRdb, the PCR reads were re-called with MiXCR into one record per CDR3 protein. The repertoire holds about 980,000 distinct CDR3 sequences, with about 26% as singletons. J lost 4 bases, V lost 5 bases, and 7 bases had no gene match. The CDR3 covers 14 residues. CDR1 and CDR2 from the germline V gene are DFQATT and SNEGSKA (reference sequence). Study outcomes and limitations: At the one-year point after transplant, T-cell counts and TCRbeta diversity were found to come mostly from T cells that had been newly produced. In patients about two months after transplant, alpha-beta T cells reportedly arose from several hundred expanded graft clones.

This clonotype was recorded a few times. What it recognizes is unknown. The specimen comprised PBMCs, mostly from graft donor cells, sampled 360 days after TCRalphabeta/CD19-depleted stem cell transplant. J is TRBJ2-3 and V is TRBV20-1, with 9 positions matching TRBD2. The TCR was taken from a boy under three years old who had a stem cell transplant for SCID, so the T cells may come from the graft donor. CDR3 sequence (DNA): TGCAGTGCTTTTCAGCGGGGGGCGGCAGATACGCAGTATTTT. Residues: CSAFQRGAADTQYF.